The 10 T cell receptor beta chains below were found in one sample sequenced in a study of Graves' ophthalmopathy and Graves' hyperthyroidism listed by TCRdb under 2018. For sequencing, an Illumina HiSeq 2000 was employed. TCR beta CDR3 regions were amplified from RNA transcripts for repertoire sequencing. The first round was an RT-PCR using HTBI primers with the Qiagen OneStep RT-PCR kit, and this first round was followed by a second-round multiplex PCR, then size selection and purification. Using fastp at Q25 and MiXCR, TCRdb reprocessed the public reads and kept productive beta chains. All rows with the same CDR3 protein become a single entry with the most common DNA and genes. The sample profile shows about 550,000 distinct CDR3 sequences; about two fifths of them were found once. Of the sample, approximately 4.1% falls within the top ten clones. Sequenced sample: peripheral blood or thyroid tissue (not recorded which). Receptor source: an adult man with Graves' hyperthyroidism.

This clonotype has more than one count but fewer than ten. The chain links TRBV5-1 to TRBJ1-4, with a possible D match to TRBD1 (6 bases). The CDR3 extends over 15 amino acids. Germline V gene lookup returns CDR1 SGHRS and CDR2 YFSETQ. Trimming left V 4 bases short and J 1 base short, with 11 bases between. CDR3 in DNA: TGCGCCAGCAGCGGTACAGGGAAAACTAATGAAAAACTGTTTTTT. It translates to CASSGTGKTNEKLFF.

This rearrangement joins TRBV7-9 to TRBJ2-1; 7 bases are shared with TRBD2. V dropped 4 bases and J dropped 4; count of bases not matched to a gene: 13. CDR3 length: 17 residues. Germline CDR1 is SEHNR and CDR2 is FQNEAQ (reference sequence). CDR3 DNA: TGTGCCAGCAGCTCCGAACCTCCTAGCGGACATTACAATGAGCAGTTCTTC. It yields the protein CASSSEPPSGHYNEQFF.

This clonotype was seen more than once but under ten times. The CDR3 here is CASSTRTASEAFF. The CDR3, as DNA: TGTGCCAGCAGTACACGGACAGCCTCTGAAGCTTTCTTT. The chain recombines TRBV28 with TRBJ1-1; tentatively, D is TRBD1 (6 bases). CDR1 MDHEN and CDR2 SYDVKM come from the germline V gene. The CDR3 extends over 13 amino acids. The V end lost 5 bases, the J end lost 6 bases, and 13 bases lay between the germline ends.

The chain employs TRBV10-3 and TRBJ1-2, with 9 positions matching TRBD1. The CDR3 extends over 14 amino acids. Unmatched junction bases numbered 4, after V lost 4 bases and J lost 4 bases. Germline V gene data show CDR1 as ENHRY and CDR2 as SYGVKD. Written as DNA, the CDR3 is TGTGCCATCAGTGGACAGGGGGACGCCTATGGCTACACCTTC. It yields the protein CAISGQGDAYGYTF.

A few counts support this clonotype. CDR3 coding DNA: TGTGCCAGCAGTCAAACCGGGACTAGGATGGTAGAGACCCAGTACTTC. This codes for CASSQTGTRMVETQYF. The chain employs TRBV27 and TRBJ2-5, with 8 bases matching TRBD2. The trim removed 5 bases at V and 4 bases at J, leaving 12 bases unmatched. In germline, CDR1 is MNHEY, CDR2 SMNVEV (reference sequence). The CDR3 loop spans 16 amino acids.

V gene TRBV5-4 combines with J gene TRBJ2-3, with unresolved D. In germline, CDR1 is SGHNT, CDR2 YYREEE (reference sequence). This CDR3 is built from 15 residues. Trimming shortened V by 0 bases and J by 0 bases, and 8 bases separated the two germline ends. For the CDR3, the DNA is TGTGCCAGCAGCTTGGCCCCCTCTAGCACAGATACGCAGTATTTT. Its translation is CASSLAPSSTDTQYF.

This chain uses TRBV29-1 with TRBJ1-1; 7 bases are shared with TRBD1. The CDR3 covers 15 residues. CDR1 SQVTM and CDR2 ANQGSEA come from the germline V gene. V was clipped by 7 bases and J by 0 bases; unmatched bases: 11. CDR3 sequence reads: CSGEGGTAMNTEAFF. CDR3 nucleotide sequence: TGCAGCGGTGAGGGCGGGACAGCCATGAACACTGAAGCTTTCTTT.

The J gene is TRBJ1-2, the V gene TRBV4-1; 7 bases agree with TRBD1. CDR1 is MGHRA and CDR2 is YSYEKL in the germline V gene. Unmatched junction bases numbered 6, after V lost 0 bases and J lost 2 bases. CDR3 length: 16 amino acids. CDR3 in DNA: TGCGCCAGCAGCCAAGATCCCCAGGGGGTAAACTATGGCTACACCTTC. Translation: CASSQDPQGVNYGYTF.

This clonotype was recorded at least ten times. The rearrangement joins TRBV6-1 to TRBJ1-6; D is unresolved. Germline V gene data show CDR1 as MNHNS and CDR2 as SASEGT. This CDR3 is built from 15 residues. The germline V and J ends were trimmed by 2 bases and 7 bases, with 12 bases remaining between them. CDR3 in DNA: TGTGCCAGCAGTGAACGGGCAGTGGGCAATTCACCCCTCCACTTT. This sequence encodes CASSERAVGNSPLHF.

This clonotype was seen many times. CDR3 amino acids: CSARDRISDGYTF. The CDR3 nucleotides are TGCAGTGCTAGGGACAGAATAAGCGATGGCTACACCTTC. The chain links TRBV20-1 to TRBJ1-2; the D gene is possibly TRBD1 (6 bases). V gave up 3 bases and J gave up 6 bases, with 14 bases separating them. CDR3 length: 13 amino acids. Germline loops: CDR1 DFQATT, CDR2 SNEGSKA (reference sequence).